The 27 T cell receptor beta chains listed next were all sequenced from one sample in a study of blood T cell repertoires in COVID-19. The data were produced by immunoSEQ multiplex PCR, yet TCRdb's version contains in-frame clones alone and is incomplete. The repertoire holds tens of thousands of clones, with roughly four fifths as singletons. Sequencing was done on a sample of peripheral blood. These receptors were collected from an older man with active or convalescent COVID-19.

The chain joins TRBV7-9 to TRBJ1-4; 9 bases map to TRBD1. The ends lost 4 bases at V and 7 bases at J; junction bases unmatched: 10. The CDR3 extends over 16 amino acids. Germline V lookup: CDR1 SEHNR, CDR2 FQNEAQ (reference sequence). CDR3 sequence (DNA): TGTGCCAGCAGCTGGGACAGGGCCGGCTCGAGTGAAAAACTGTTTTTT. It translates to CASSWDRAGSSEKLFF. The complete variable domain, with remaining parts taken from reference TRBV7-9 and TRBJ1-4, reads DTGVSQNPRHKITKRGQNVTFRCDPISEHNRLYWYRQTLGQGPEFLTYFQNEAQLEKSRLLSDRFSAERPKGSFSTLEIQRTEQGDSAMYLCASSWDRAGSSEKLFFGSGTQLSVL.

This clone was counted a few times. The J gene is TRBJ2-7, the V gene TRBV12-3 or TRBV12-4; D is perhaps TRBD2 (6 bases). V shed 6 bases and J shed 8 bases, with 14 bases lying between them. The CDR3 is 12 amino acids. The CDR3 loop reads CASSRTGEKQYF. The CDR3 DNA follows: TGTGCCAGCAGCAGAACGGGGGAAAAGCAGTACTTC.

J is TRBJ2-7 and V is TRBV6-1; tentative D call: TRBD2 (6 bases). CDR1 is MNHNS, CDR2 SASEGT, per germline. With 8 bases removed from V and 7 bases from J, the gap between germline ends came to 18 bases. The CDR3 is 13 amino acids. For the CDR3, the DNA is TGTGCCAGCGCGGGACCGGGAAAGGGTGAGCAGTACTTC. Its protein is CASAGPGKGEQYF.

In DNA, the CDR3 is TGTGCCAGCAGTCAAGGGGCTAACAGGGTTGTGGCCTATGGCTACACCTTC. Residues: CASSQGANRVVAYGYTF. This chain connects TRBV28 to TRBJ1-2; possibly TRBD1 for D (6 bases). V was pared by 5 bases and J by 4 bases, with 23 bases between. The length of the CDR3 is 17 residues. Germline CDR1 MDHEN, CDR2 SYDVKM.

This rearrangement joins TRBV7-9 to TRBJ1-6; 8 nucleotides agree with TRBD1. This CDR3 is 13 amino acids long. After removal of 9 bases from V and 9 bases from J, the junction contained 7 bases not matched to a gene. Germline V CDR1 and CDR2: SEHNR, FQNEAQ (reference sequence). The DNA of the CDR3 is TGTGCCAGTAATCAGGGGGCGGCTTCACCCCTCCACTTT. It specifies CASNQGAASPLHF.

The V and J genes are TRBV14 and TRBJ1-2, with D possibly being TRBD1 (6 bases). The CDR3 totals 18 residues. CDR1 and CDR2 from the germline V gene are SGHDN and FVKESK. V dropped 0 bases and J dropped 1 base, with 18 bases sitting between them. CDR3 loop: CASSQDRPGEGGNYGYTF. The CDR3 DNA sequence: TGTGCCAGCAGCCAAGATAGGCCAGGGGAAGGCGGTAACTATGGCTACACCTTC.

V usage is TRBV5-1 and J usage is TRBJ2-7, with 9 bases lining up with TRBD1. The germline V gene has CDR1 SGHRS and CDR2 YFSETQ. The CDR3 totals 15 residues. Trimming at V came to 4 bases and at J to 5 bases, leaving 10 bases not matched to a gene. CDR3 region: CASSEPGQGPHEQYF. In DNA, the CDR3 is TGCGCCAGCAGCGAGCCGGGACAGGGCCCCCACGAGCAGTACTTC.

This clone was seen once. The J gene is TRBJ2-5, the V gene TRBV30, with TRBD2 matching 9 bases. The CDR3 has 13 amino acids. From germline, CDR1 is GTSNPN and CDR2 SVGIG (reference sequence). J gave up 2 bases and V 7 bases, and 5 bases lay outside the gene matches. The CDR3 sequence: CASETSGQETQYF. The CDR3 DNA reads TGTGCCTCGGAGACTAGCGGACAAGAGACCCAGTACTTC. Combining the CDR3 with reference TRBV30 and TRBJ2-5 gives the whole variable domain SQTIHQWPATLVQPVGSPLSLECTVEGTSNPNLYWYRQAAGRGLQLLFYSVGIGQISSEVPQNLSASRPQDRQFILSSKKLLLSDSGFYLCASETSGQETQYFGPGTRLLVL.

V gene TRBV7-2 combines with J gene TRBJ1-5, with D unresolved. The CDR3 contains 14 residues. V shed 2 bases and J shed 5 bases, with 10 bases lying between them. Germline-derived CDR1 and CDR2 are SGHTA and FQGNSA. The CDR3 DNA reads TGTGCCAGCAGCTTATCGAACGGAGATCAGCCCCAGCATTTT. Amino acid sequence: CASSLSNGDQPQHF.

This clone has just a few counts. This chain connects TRBV6-5 to TRBJ1-1; D may be TRBD1 (6 bases). The CDR3 contains 14 residues. The germline V and J ends were trimmed by 6 bases and 1 base, with 12 bases remaining between them. Per germline, CDR1 MNHEY and CDR2 SVGAGI. As DNA, the CDR3 is TGTGCCAGCAGATACGACAGGAAGAACACTGAAGCTTTCTTT. Translation gives CASRYDRKNTEAFF.

This sequence joins TRBV13 and TRBJ2-7; TRBD1 matches 7 bases. This CDR3 contains 14 residues. Germline V gene sequence: CDR1 PRHDT, CDR2 FYEKMQ (reference sequence). V shed 5 bases and J 1 base; nucleotides not matched to a gene: 5. CDR3 coding DNA: TGTGCCAGCAGCCAGGGACAGCCTTCCTACGAGCAGTACTTC. Amino acids: CASSQGQPSYEQYF.

This chain uses TRBV27 with TRBJ1-3; the match to TRBD1 covers 7 bases. With V trimmed by 5 bases and J by 0 bases, 1 base remained unmatched. This CDR3 region has 14 residues. Germline V lookup: CDR1 MNHEY, CDR2 SMNVEV (reference sequence). The CDR3 loop is CASSGTASGNTIYF. Here the CDR3 DNA reads TGTGCCAGCAGTGGGACAGCCTCTGGAAACACCATATATTTT.

The CDR3 protein is CASRESGTGVTEAFF. The CDR3 DNA sequence: TGTGCCAGTAGGGAATCCGGGACAGGGGTAACTGAAGCTTTCTTT. The chain links TRBV19 to TRBJ1-1; 10 positions match TRBD1. The CDR3 has 15 amino acids. Germline CDR1 LNHDA, CDR2 SQIVND (reference sequence). The junction had 9 bases not matched to a gene; V was cut back by 6 bases and J by 5 bases. The whole variable domain, remainder taken from reference TRBV19 and TRBJ1-1, is DGGITQSPKYLFRKEGQNVTLSCEQNLNHDAMYWYRQDPGQGLRLIYYSQIVNDFQKGDIAEGYSVSREKKESFPLTVTSAQKNPTAFYLCASRESGTGVTEAFFGQGTRLTVV.

This clone occurred once. The chain recombines TRBV3-1 (or the pseudogene TRBV3-2) with TRBJ2-2; possibly TRBD1 for D (6 bases). V was shortened by 8 bases and J by 0 bases, with 13 bases between the two germline ends. The CDR3 has 15 residues. Germline-derived CDR1 and CDR2 are LGHDT and YNNKEL (reference sequence). Written as DNA, the CDR3 is TGTGCCAGCTCACAGACAGGCGCGAACACCGGGGAGCTGTTTTTT. This encodes CASSQTGANTGELFF.

The rearrangement joins TRBV4-1 to TRBJ2-5; tentative D call: TRBD2 (6 bases). The germline gives CDR1 MGHRA, CDR2 YSYEKL. The CDR3 loop spans 14 amino acids. V was cut by 0 bases and J by 4 bases, with 9 bases left in between. CDR3 loop: CASSQEEGRETQYF. The CDR3 coding sequence is TGCGCCAGCAGCCAAGAGGAGGGAAGAGAGACCCAGTACTTC.

The V gene is TRBV7-9, the J gene TRBJ1-4; possibly TRBD1 for D (5 bases). This CDR3 is 16 amino acids long. V was trimmed by 1 base and J by 7 bases, leaving 16 bases between them. CDR1 is SEHNR and CDR2 is FQNEAQ in the germline V gene (reference sequence). CDR3 bases: TGTGCCAGCAGCTTAGATTTGGTGGGGCGACGTGAAAAACTGTTTTTT. It yields the protein CASSLDLVGRREKLFF.

This chain connects TRBV11-2 to TRBJ1-4; D is unclear. From germline, CDR1 is SGHAT and CDR2 FQNNGV. V dropped 5 bases and J dropped 0 bases, with 10 bases sitting between them. The CDR3 length is 15 residues. For the CDR3, the DNA is TGTGCCAGCAGCCAACAATCCGCAACTAATGAAAAACTGTTTTTT. This sequence encodes CASSQQSATNEKLFF.

This chain joins TRBV29-1 and TRBJ1-1; possible D gene TRBD1, 6 bases. Trimming removed 8 bases from V and 6 bases from J, with 13 bases in between. In germline, CDR1 is SQVTM, CDR2 ANQGSEA. This CDR3 is 11 amino acids long. The CDR3 loop reads CSFKDRSEAFF. The CDR3 DNA follows: TGCAGCTTCAAAGACAGGTCTGAAGCTTTCTTT.

This clone occurred once. The chain recombines TRBV20-1 with TRBJ1-3; no definite D call. Germline assignment: CDR1 DFQATT and CDR2 SNEGSKA (reference sequence). The CDR3 is 13 residues long. V was clipped by 3 bases and J by 0 bases, with 6 bases between them. The CDR3 sequence: CSASKSSGNTIYF. In nucleotides, the CDR3 is TGCAGTGCTAGTAAGAGCTCTGGAAACACCATATATTTT.

The J gene is TRBJ2-5, the V gene TRBV5-6; 9 bases line up with TRBD1. Losses at the gene ends were 6 bases for V and 9 bases for J; bases not matched to a gene: 12. The CDR3 has 14 amino acids. CDR1 SGHDT and CDR2 YYEEEE come from the germline V gene. In nucleotides, the CDR3 is TGTGCCAGCACCGAGGGACAGGGTTTTATATCCCAGTACTTC. It is translated as CASTEGQGFISQYF. The full variable domain, completed using reference TRBV5-6 and TRBJ2-5, is DAGVTQSPTHLIKTRGQQVTLRCSPKSGHDTVSWYQQALGQGPQFIFQYYEEEERQRGNFPDRFSGHQFPNYSSELNVNALLLGDSALYLCASTEGQGFISQYFGPGTRLLVL.

This chain's CDR3 is CASSSKSGNSPLHF. The DNA for the CDR3 is TGTGCCAGCAGCTCCAAGTCCGGGAATTCACCCCTCCACTTT. The rearrangement joins TRBV13 to TRBJ1-6; unclear D gene. Germline V gives CDR1 PRHDT, CDR2 FYEKMQ (reference sequence). Trimming left V 4 bases short and J 7 bases short, with 11 bases between. There are 14 residues in the CDR3.

The chain has TRBV10-2 and TRBJ1-5; D not certain. Trimming pared 3 bases from V and 7 bases from J, leaving 16 bases between. This CDR3 region has 15 residues. Germline values: CDR1 WSHSY, CDR2 SAAADI. CDR3 sequence reads: CASSDPAVAPQPQHF. The CDR3 DNA follows: TGCGCCAGCAGTGACCCGGCGGTAGCGCCGCAGCCCCAGCATTTT.

The gene calls are TRBV6-5 and TRBJ1-5; the D gene is possibly TRBD1 (5 bases). CDR3 length: 14 amino acids. Per the germline V gene, CDR1 is MNHEY and CDR2 is SVGAGI. With 7 bases removed from V and 6 bases from J, the gap between germline ends came to 16 bases. CDR3 amino acids: CASKGAGTTQPQHF. In DNA form, the CDR3 reads TGTGCCAGCAAGGGAGCAGGGACTACTCAGCCCCAGCATTTT.

V is TRBV5-1 and J is TRBJ2-2, with D tentatively TRBD1 (6 bases). Deletions cut 0 bases from V and 1 base from J, with 10 bases between. The CDR3 covers 16 residues. Per germline, CDR1 SGHRS and CDR2 YFSETQ. The CDR3 nucleotides read TGCGCCAGCAGCTTGGTATGGGGGCAGAACACCGGGGAGCTGTTTTTT. This sequence encodes CASSLVWGQNTGELFF.

This clone was seen just once. The chain recombines TRBV7-9 with TRBJ1-2; the D is unclear. CDR3 length equals 14 residues. Germline V gene lookup returns CDR1 SEHNR and CDR2 FQNEAQ (reference sequence). Trimming cost V 5 bases and J 7 bases, with 17 bases left between them. The CDR3 nucleotides are TGTGCCAGCAGCCCGCGCTCCGGGCGGGGTGGCTACACCTTC. Translated, it gives CASSPRSGRGGYTF.

The gene calls are TRBV5-6 and TRBJ2-3; D unclear. Trimming took 0 bases from V and 3 from J, leaving 11 bases between them. This CDR3 has 15 amino acids. Germline V gene data show CDR1 as SGHDT and CDR2 as YYEEEE. CDR3 coding DNA: TGTGCCAGCAGCTTGGGAGTGACAAGAACAGATACGCAGTATTTT. Translating it yields CASSLGVTRTDTQYF.

The CDR3 sequence: CASSPTGPAEPQHF. The CDR3 DNA sequence: TGTGCCAGCAGTCCAACAGGGCCGGCCGAGCCCCAGCATTTT. The rearrangement uses TRBV28 and TRBJ1-5, with a tentative D call TRBD1 (6 bases). Germline V CDR1 and CDR2: MDHEN, SYDVKM. CDR3 length equals 14 residues. The V end was cut by 5 bases, the J end by 8 bases, with 16 bases between.